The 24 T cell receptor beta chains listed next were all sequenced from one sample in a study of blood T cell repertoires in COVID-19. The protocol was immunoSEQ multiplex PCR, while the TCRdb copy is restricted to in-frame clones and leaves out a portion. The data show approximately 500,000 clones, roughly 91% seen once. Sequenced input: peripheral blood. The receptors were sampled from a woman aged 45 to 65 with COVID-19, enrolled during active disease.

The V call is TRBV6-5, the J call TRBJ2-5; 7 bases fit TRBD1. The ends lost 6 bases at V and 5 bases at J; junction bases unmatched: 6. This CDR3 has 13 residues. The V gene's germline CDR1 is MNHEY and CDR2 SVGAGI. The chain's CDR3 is CASRQGLVETQYF. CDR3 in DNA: TGTGCCAGCAGACAGGGGTTGGTGGAGACCCAGTACTTC.

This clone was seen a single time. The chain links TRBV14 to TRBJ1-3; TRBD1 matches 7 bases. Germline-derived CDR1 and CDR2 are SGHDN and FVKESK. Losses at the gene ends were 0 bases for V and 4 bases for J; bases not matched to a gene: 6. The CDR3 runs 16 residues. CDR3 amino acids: CASSQDKGAKGNTIYF. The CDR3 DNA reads TGTGCCAGCAGCCAAGATAAGGGGGCGAAAGGAAACACCATATATTTT. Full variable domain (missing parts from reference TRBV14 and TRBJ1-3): EAGVTQFPSHSVIEKGQTVTLRCDPISGHDNLYWYRRVMGKEIKFLLHFVKESKQDESGMPNNRFLAERTGGTYSTLKVQPAELEDSGVYFCASSQDKGAKGNTIYFGEGSWLTVV.

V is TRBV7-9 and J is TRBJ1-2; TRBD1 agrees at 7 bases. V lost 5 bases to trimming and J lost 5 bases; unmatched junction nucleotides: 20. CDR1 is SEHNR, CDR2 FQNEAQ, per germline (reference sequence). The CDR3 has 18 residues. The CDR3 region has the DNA TGTGCCAGCAGCCCCCGCGGGTTTACAGGGGACTTCGGGTATGGCTACACCTTC. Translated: CASSPRGFTGDFGYGYTF.

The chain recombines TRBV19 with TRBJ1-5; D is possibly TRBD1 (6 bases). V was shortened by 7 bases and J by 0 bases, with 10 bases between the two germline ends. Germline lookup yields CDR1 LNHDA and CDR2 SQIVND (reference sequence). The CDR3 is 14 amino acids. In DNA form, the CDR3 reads TGTGCCAGTACGGACAGACATAGCAATCAGCCCCAGCATTTT. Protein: CASTDRHSNQPQHF.

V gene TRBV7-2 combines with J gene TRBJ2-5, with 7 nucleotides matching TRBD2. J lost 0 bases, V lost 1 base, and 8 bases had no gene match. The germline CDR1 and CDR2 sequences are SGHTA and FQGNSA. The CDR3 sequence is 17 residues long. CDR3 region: CASSLGGGGGHQETQYF. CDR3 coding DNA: TGTGCCAGCAGCTTAGGTGGCGGCGGGGGACACCAAGAGACCCAGTACTTC.

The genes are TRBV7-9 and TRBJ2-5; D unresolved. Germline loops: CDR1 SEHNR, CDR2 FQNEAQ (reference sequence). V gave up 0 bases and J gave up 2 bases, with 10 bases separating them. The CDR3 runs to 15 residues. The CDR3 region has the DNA TGTGCCAGCAGCTTAGCGCAACAGTTACAAGAGACCCAGTACTTC. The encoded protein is CASSLAQQLQETQYF.

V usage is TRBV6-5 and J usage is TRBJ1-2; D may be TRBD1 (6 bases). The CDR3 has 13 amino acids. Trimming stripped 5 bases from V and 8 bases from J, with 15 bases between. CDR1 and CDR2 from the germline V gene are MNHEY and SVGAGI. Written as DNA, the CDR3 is TGTGCCAGCAGTCCGAACAGGGTTGAAGGCTACACCTTC. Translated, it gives CASSPNRVEGYTF.

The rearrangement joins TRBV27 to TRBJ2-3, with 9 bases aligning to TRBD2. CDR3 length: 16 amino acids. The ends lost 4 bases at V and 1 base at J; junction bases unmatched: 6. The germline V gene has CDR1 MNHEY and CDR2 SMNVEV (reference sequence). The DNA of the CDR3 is TGTGCCAGCAGTTCCCCGCAGCGGGGGGGCACAGATACGCAGTATTTT. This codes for CASSSPQRGGTDTQYF.

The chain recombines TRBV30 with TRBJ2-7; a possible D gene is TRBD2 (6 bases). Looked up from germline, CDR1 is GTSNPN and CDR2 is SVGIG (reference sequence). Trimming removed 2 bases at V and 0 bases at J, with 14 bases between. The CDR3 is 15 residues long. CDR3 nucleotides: TGTGCCTGGAGTACACCGGGACTGACCTCCTACGAGCAGTACTTC. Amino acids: CAWSTPGLTSYEQYF.

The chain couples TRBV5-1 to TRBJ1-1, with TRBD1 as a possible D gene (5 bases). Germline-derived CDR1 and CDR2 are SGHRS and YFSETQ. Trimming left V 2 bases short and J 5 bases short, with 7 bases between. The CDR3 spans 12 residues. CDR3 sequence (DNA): TGCGCCAGCAGCTTTCGGGGGACTGAAGCTTTCTTT. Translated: CASSFRGTEAFF.

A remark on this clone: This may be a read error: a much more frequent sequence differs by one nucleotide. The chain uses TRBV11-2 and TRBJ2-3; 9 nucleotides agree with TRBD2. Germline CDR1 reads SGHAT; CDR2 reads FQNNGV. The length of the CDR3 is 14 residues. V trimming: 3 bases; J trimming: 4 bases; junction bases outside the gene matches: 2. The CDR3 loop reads CASSFAGGPDTQYF. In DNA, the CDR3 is TGTGCCAGCAGCTTCGCGGGGGGGCCAGATACGCAGTATTTT.

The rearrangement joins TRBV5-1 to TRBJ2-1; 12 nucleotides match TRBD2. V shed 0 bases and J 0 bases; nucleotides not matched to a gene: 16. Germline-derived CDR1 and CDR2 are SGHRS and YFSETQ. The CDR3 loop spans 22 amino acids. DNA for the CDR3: TGCGCCAGCAGCTTGGGCTTTATACCGGGACTAGCGGGTATTAGCTCCTACAATGAGCAGTTCTTC. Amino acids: CASSLGFIPGLAGISSYNEQFF.

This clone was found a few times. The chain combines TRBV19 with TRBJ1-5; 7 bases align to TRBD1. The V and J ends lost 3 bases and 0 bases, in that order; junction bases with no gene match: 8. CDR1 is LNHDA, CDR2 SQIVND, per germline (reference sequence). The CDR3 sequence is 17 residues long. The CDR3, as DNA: TGTGCCAGTAGTATCCGGGACAGAAAAAATAGCAATCAGCCCCAGCATTTT. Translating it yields CASSIRDRKNSNQPQHF.

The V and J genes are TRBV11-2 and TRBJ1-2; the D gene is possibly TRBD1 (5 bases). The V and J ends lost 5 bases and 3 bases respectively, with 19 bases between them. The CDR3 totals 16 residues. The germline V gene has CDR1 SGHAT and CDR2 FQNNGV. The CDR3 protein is CASSDGYRTWDYGYTF. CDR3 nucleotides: TGTGCCAGCAGCGATGGGTACAGGACCTGGGACTATGGCTACACCTTC. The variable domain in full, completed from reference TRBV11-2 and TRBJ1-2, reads EAGVAQSPRYKIIEKRQSVAFWCNPISGHATLYWYQQILGQGPKLLIQFQNNGVVDDSQLPKDRFSAERLKGVDSTLKIQPAKLEDSAVYLCASSDGYRTWDYGYTFGSGTRLTVV.

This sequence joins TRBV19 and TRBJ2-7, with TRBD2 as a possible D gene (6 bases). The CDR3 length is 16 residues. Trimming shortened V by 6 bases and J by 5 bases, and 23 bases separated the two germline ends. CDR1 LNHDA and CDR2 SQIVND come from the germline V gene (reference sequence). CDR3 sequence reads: CASSTNHGDSEDEQYF. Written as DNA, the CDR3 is TGTGCCAGTAGCACCAATCACGGGGACTCGGAAGACGAGCAGTACTTC.

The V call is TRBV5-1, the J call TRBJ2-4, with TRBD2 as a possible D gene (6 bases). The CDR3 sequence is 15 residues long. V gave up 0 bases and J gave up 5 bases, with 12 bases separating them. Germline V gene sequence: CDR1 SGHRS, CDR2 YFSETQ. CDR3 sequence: CASSLGVAVENIQYF. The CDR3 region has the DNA TGCGCCAGCAGCTTGGGGGTAGCGGTCGAAAACATTCAGTACTTC.

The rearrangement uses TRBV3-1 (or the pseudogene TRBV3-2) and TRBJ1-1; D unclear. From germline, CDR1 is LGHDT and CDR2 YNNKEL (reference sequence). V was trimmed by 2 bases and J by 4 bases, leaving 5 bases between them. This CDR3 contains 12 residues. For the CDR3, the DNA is TGTGCCAGCAGCCAATCTACCACTGAAGCTTTCTTT. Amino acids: CASSQSTTEAFF.

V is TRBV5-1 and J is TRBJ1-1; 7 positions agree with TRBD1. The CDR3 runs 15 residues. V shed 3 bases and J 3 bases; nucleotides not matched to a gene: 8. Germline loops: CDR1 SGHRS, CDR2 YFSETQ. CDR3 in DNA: TGCGCCAGCAGCTCTATAGGACAGGCCCACACTGAAGCTTTCTTT. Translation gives CASSSIGQAHTEAFF.

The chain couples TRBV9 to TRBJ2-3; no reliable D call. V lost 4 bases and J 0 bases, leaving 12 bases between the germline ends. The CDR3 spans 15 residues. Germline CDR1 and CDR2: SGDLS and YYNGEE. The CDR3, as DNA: TGTGCCAGCAGCCTCACAGCTTCTAGCACAGATACGCAGTATTTT. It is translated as CASSLTASSTDTQYF.

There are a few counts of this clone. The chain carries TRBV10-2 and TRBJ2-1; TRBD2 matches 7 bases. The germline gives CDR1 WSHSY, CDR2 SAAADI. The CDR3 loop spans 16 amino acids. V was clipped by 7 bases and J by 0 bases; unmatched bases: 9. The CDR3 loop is CASTSRGVSSYNEQFF. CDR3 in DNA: TGCGCCAGCACCTCCCGGGGGGTTAGCTCCTACAATGAGCAGTTCTTC.

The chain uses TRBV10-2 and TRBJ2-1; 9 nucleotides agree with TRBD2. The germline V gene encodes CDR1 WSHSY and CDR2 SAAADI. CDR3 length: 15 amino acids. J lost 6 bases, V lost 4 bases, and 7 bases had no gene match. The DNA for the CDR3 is TGCGCCAGCAGTGTATCGGCGGGGGGGATCAATGAGCAGTTCTTC. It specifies CASSVSAGGINEQFF.

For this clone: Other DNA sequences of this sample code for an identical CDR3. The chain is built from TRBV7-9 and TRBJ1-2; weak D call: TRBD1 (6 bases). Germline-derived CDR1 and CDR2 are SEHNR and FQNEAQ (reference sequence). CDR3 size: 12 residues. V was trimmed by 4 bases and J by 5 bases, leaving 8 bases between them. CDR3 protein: CASSSQGYGYTF. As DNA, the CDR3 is TGTGCCAGCAGCTCGCAGGGGTATGGCTACACCTTC.

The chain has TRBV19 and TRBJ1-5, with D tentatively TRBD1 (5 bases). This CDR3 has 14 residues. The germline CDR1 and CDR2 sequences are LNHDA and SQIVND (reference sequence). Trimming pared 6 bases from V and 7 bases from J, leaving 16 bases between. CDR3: CASSPGGVVQPQHF. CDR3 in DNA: TGTGCCAGTAGCCCGGGGGGGGTTGTACAGCCCCAGCATTTT.

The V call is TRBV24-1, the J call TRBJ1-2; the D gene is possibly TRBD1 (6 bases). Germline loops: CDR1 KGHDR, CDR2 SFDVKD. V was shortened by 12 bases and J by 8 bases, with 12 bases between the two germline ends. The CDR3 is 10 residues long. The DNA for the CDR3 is TGTGCCGCCGGGGGGGGCGGCTACACCTTC. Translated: CAAGGGGYTF.